The entry below gives a single TCR beta chain sequence along with its context. This specimen comes from a study of blood T cell repertoires in COVID-19. Looking at the study overall: PBMCs, B-cell-depleted T cells, or T cells provided the cDNA or gDNA that made up the material.

The germline gives CDR1 GTSNPN, CDR2 SVGIG (reference sequence). The ends lost 7 bases at V and 12 bases at J; junction bases unmatched: 10. The CDR3 is 11 residues long. This table comes from immunoSEQ multiplex PCR, and its TCRdb copy is limited to in-frame clones, with some not included. The sample lists tens of thousands of clones, roughly 85% occurring once. The rearrangement uses TRBV30 and TRBJ1-1, with TRBD1 identical over 8 bases. This sequence originates from a woman in her 70s in a cohort sampled during active COVID-19. Sequences were obtained from peripheral blood. CDR3 region: CAYDRGQETFF. The CDR3 coding sequence is TGTGCCTATGACAGGGGTCAAGAAACTTTCTTT.